The clone carrying this T cell receptor (beta chain) was counted only a few times. No antigen is known for it. Germline-derived CDR1 and CDR2 are SGHDN and FVKESK. Trimming left V 2 bases short and J 10 bases short, with 9 bases between. The CDR3 totals 13 residues. The data derive from a study of cytomegalovirus exposure and HLA in healthy donors. In the study overall: Earlier work reported around 110 million unique TCR beta sequences from about 190 million T cells. Study observations and caveats: Indistinguishability led to the exclusion of some V segments, TRBV6-2 and TRBV6-3 included. CMV serostatus was the sole immune exposure information available.

PCR amplification relied on 60 Vbeta primers (plus 13 Jbeta primers). Here immunoSEQ multiplex PCR was the method, and the copy in TCRdb shows in-frame clones only, minus some. The repertoire includes a few hundred thousand clones, roughly 80% of them detected once, and 0.2% to 0.25% sits in the top ten. Sequencing used PBMCs. The chain recombines TRBV14 with TRBJ1-6, with D perhaps matching TRBD1 (5 bases). This TCR was recovered from a girl aged 2-10 years in good health and CMV-seronegative. CDR3 nucleotide sequence: TGTGCCAGCAGCCAACAGGGATGGTCACCCCTCCACTTT. Protein sequence: CASSQQGWSPLHF.